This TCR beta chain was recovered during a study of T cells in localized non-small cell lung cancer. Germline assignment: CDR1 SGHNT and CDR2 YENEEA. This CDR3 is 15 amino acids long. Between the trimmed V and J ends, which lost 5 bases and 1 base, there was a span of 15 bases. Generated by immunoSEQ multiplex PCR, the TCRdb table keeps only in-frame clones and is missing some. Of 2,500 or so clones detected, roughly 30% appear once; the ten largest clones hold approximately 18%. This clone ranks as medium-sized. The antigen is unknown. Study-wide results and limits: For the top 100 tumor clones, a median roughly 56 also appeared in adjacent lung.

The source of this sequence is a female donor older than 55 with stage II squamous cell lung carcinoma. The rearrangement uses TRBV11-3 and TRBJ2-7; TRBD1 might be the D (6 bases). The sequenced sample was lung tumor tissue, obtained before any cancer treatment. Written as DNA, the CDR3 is TGTGCCAGCAGCCGATCTGGACAGTTTTCCTACGAGCAGTACTTC. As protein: CASSRSGQFSYEQYF.